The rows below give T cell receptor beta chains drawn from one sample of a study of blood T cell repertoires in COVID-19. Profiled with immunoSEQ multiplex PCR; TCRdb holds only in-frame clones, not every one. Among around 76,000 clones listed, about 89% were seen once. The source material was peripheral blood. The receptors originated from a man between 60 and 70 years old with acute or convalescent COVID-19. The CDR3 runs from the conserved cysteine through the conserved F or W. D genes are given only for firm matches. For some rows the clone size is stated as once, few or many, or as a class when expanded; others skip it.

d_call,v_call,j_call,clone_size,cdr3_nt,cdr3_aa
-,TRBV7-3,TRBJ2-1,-,TGTGCCAGCAGCGACAAGACAGGTACGAGCAATGAGCAGTTCTTC,CASSDKTGTSNEQFF
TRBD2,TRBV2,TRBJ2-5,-,TGTGCCAGCAGTGAACTGTCTGGCGGGAGGCCTAGGGGGGAGACCCAGTACTTC,CASSELSGGRPRGETQYF
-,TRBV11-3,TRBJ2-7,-,TGTGCCAGCAGCTTAGACGACTCAGTGGCGGCATCCTACGAGCAGTACTTC,CASSLDDSVAASYEQYF
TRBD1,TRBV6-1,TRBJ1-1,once,TGTGCCAGCGGGGGCCGGGACAGTGAAGCTTTCTTT,CASGGRDSEAFF
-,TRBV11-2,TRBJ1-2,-,TGTGCCAGCAGCTTAGAGGGCACCTATGGCTACACCTTC,CASSLEGTYGYTF
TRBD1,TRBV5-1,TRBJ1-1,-,TGCGCCAGCAGGAAGACAGGGGGGAACACTGAAGCTTTCTTT,CASRKTGGNTEAFF
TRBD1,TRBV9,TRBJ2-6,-,TGTGCCAGCAGCGGGACAGGGGGCCCTGGGGCCAACGTCCTGACTTTC,CASSGTGGPGANVLTF
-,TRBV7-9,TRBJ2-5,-,TGTGCCAGCAGCTTAGCGCTCAGTGGTCAAGAGACCCAGTACTTC,CASSLALSGQETQYF
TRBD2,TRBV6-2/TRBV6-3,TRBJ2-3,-,TGTGCCAGCAGTTTCCTAGCGGGGCGCACAGATACGCAGTATTTT,CASSFLAGRTDTQYF
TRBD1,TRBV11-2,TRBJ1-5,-,TGTGCCAGCAGCTTGGGACAGGGTCGAAATCAGCCCCAGCATTTT,CASSLGQGRNQPQHF
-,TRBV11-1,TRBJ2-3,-,TGTGCCAGCAGCTTAGCGGCCAGTCAGACAGATACGCAGTATTTT,CASSLAASQTDTQYF
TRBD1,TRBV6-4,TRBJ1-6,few,TGTGCCAGCAGGGACACGGACAGGGACTATAATTCACCCCTCCACTTT,CASRDTDRDYNSPLHF
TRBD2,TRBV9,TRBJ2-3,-,TGTGCCAGCAGCGTAGACAGCGGGGGAAATACGCAGTATTTT,CASSVDSGGNTQYF
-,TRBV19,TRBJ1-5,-,TGTGCCAGTACCCCCCGGGACAACTATCAGCCCCAGCATTTT,CASTPRDNYQPQHF
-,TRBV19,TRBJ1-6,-,TGTGCCAGTACCATAGACAGGAATAATTCACCCCTCCACTTT,CASTIDRNNSPLHF
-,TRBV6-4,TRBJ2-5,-,TGTGCCAGCAGTGCACGGGCAGGGCAATACTTC,CASSARAGQYF
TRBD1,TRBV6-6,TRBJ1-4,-,TGTGCCAGCAGATACACAGGGGGTCATGAAAAACTGTTTTTT,CASRYTGGHEKLFF
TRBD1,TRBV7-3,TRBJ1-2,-,TGTGCCAGCAGCTTAAACGGACAGGGGTATGGCTACACCTTC,CASSLNGQGYGYTF
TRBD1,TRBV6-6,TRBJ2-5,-,TGTGCCAGCAGTTACCCGGGACAGTCTAGTGACTTC,CASSYPGQSSDF
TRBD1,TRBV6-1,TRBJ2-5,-,TGTGCCAGCAGTGGGGACAGGGCACAGTACCAAGAGACCCAGTACTTC,CASSGDRAQYQETQYF
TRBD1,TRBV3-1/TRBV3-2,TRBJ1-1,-,TGTGCCAGCAGCCCTTCCTCGGGACAGATGAACACTGAAGCTTTCTTT,CASSPSSGQMNTEAFF
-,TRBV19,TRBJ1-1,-,TGTGCCAGTAGTATAGCTGGGGGAGGCACTGAAGCTTTCTTT,CASSIAGGGTEAFF